Included here is one T cell receptor beta chain sequence, with context. Germline V lookup: CDR1 GTSNPN, CDR2 SVGIG (reference sequence). This CDR3 comprises 14 residues. The V end was cut by 2 bases, the J end by 2 bases, with 13 bases between. The data belong to a study of cytomegalovirus exposure and HLA in healthy donors. Researchers ran the PCR with 60 Vbeta and 13 Jbeta primers. Repertoires were generated with immunoSEQ multiplex PCR, while TCRdb's copy carries only in-frame clones and drops some. The data contain 90,000 to 120,000 clones, about 84% of them seen just once; the ten biggest clones take up around 2%.

The source is a man younger than 40 in good health and CMV-seronegative. V usage is TRBV30 and J usage is TRBJ2-7; possibly TRBD2 for D (5 bases). The specimen sequenced was PBMCs. The CDR3 sequence is CAWSTPTGTYEQYF. CDR3 coding DNA: TGTGCCTGGAGTACTCCAACGGGAACCTACGAGCAGTACTTC. Using reference TRBV30 and TRBJ2-7 for the parts outside the CDR3, the full variable domain is SQTIHQWPATLVQPVGSPLSLECTVEGTSNPNLYWYRQAAGRGLQLLFYSVGIGQISSEVPQNLSASRPQDRQFILSSKKLLLSDSGFYLCAWSTPTGTYEQYFGPGTRLTVT.